Listed here are 19 T cell receptor beta chains from one sample, sequenced in a study of blood T cells in healthy people across ages. Through a sample-barcoded 5' primer and a J-beta primer mix, a second PCR was run for about 6 to 12 cycles. TCRdb reprocessed the 5' RACE reads via MiXCR and lists one record per CDR3 protein. The sample records 600,000 or so distinct CDR3 sequences, about 28% being singletons. The specimen sequenced was blood. All receptors derive from a woman older than 75 in good health.

This clonotype appeared a few times. The DNA of the CDR3 is TGCAGTGCTAGGCTAGCGAGACAGGGGAACACTGAAGCTTTCTTT. It is translated as CSARLARQGNTEAFF. The chain is built from TRBV20-1 and TRBJ1-1; 7 bases align to TRBD1. The V segment lost 3 bases and the J segment 1 base; nucleotides outside the gene matches: 8. The CDR3 loop spans 15 amino acids. Germline CDR1 reads DFQATT; CDR2 reads SNEGSKA (reference sequence).

This clonotype came up many times. The V gene is TRBV7-2, the J gene TRBJ2-1; D remains ambiguous. In germline, CDR1 is SGHTA, CDR2 FQGNSA. The CDR3 consists of 18 residues. The ends were cut back, 1 base at V and 2 bases at J, with 18 bases in the middle. CDR3 DNA sequence: TGTGCCAGCAGCTTAGGCAGGTCCGTCTCGCTTACCTACAATGAGCAGTTCTTC. Residues: CASSLGRSVSLTYNEQFF.

This chain uses TRBV20-1 with TRBJ2-7; D perhaps matches TRBD2 (5 bases). CDR3 length: 12 amino acids. From germline, CDR1 is DFQATT and CDR2 SNEGSKA (reference sequence). Trimming shortened V by 5 bases and J by 3 bases, and 11 bases separated the two germline ends. The CDR3 coding sequence is TGCAGTGCTCTCCGTCGGGGCTACGAGCAGTACTTC. This codes for CSALRRGYEQYF.

This clonotype was observed at least ten times. CDR3 sequence: CASSTLSDQPQHF. In nucleotides, the CDR3 is TGTGCCAGCAGCACTCTGTCGGATCAGCCCCAGCATTTT. This rearrangement joins TRBV7-2 to TRBJ1-5; D not certain. V was pared by 5 bases and J by 5 bases, with 10 bases between. Per germline, CDR1 SGHTA and CDR2 FQGNSA. This CDR3 has 13 amino acids.

Points on this clonotype: This may be a read error, as it is one base from a much larger clone. The chain recombines TRBV20-1 with TRBJ2-3; 8 positions match TRBD1. CDR1 DFQATT and CDR2 SNEGSKA come from the germline V gene (reference sequence). This CDR3 spans 15 amino acids. The CDR3 DNA reads TGCATTGCTATTCGTACAGGGGGTTTAGGGAATACGCAGTATTTT. It encodes CIAIRTGGLGNTQYF.

This clonotype was observed a handful of times. A clone one base away is much larger, so this may be a read error. The chain employs TRBV12-3 or TRBV12-4 and TRBJ2-3; a possible D gene is TRBD1 (5 bases). CDR3 length equals 14 residues. CDR3 protein: CASSPTTSTGTQYF. The CDR3 coding sequence is TGTGCCAGCAGTCCTACTACCTCCACAGGTACGCAGTATTTT.

This clonotype was found many times. DNA for the CDR3: TGTGCCAGCACTGGGGACCAGATGGATACGCAGTATTTT. Translated, it gives CASTGDQMDTQYF. This chain links TRBV2 with TRBJ2-3, with D perhaps TRBD1 or TRBD2 (5 bases each). CDR1 SNHLY and CDR2 FYNNEI come from the germline V gene. This CDR3 contains 13 residues. V was trimmed by 7 bases and J by 6 bases, leaving 14 bases between them.

The chain links TRBV29-1 to TRBJ1-5, with D possibly being TRBD1 (6 bases). This CDR3 contains 14 residues. Trimming stripped 4 bases from V and 0 bases from J, with 10 bases between. Germline V CDR1 and CDR2: SQVTM, ANQGSEA. The CDR3 bases are TGCAGCGTTGTAACAGGGTATAGCAATCAGCCCCAGCATTTT. Translation: CSVVTGYSNQPQHF. The complete variable domain, with remaining parts taken from reference TRBV29-1 and TRBJ1-5, reads SAVISQKPSRDICQRGTSLTIQCQVDSQVTMMFWYRQQPGQSLTLIATANQGSEATYESGFVIDKFPISRPNLTFSTLTVSNMSPEDSSIYLCSVVTGYSNQPQHFGDGTRLSIL.

This clonotype has just a few counts. Relative to the germline gene, one junction end is altered; a read error may explain this. The gene calls are TRBV5-8 and TRBJ2-7, with D tentatively TRBD1 (6 bases). The CDR3 loop spans 15 amino acids. Germline V gene lookup returns CDR1 SGHTS and CDR2 YDEGEE. CDR3 in amino acids: CASSRIPGQTYEQCF. In nucleotides, the CDR3 is TGTGCCAGCAGCCGCATTCCAGGACAGACCTACGAGCAGTGCTTC.

The chain carries TRBV7-2 and TRBJ1-6, with D unresolved. Germline CDR1 SGHTA, CDR2 FQGNSA. V shed 4 bases and J shed 18 bases, with 13 bases lying between them. CDR3 length equals 11 residues. CDR3 bases: TGTGCCAGCAGCTCGGACTTGTACCGCCACTTT. Protein sequence: CASSSDLYRHF.

This clonotype occurred many times. V and J are TRBV4-1 and TRBJ2-1, with a possible D match to TRBD1 (6 bases). Looked up from germline, CDR1 is MGHRA and CDR2 is YSYEKL. Trimming stripped 6 bases from V and 9 bases from J, with 18 bases between. The CDR3 sequence is 14 residues long. In DNA form, the CDR3 reads TGCGCCAGCAGTGTGTCCGAGGGGGACCCTGAGCAGTTCTTC. It specifies CASSVSEGDPEQFF.

A few counts support this clonotype. A much bigger clone sits one base away, suggesting this may be a read error. The chain is built from TRBV20-1 and TRBJ1-2; 9 bases agree with TRBD1. The trim removed 6 bases at V and 6 bases at J, leaving 11 bases unmatched. Germline loops: CDR1 DFQATT, CDR2 SNEGSKA (reference sequence). The CDR3 is 14 amino acids. The CDR3 region has the DNA TGCAGTGCGGGCGGGACAGGGTATGGTGATGGCTACACCTTC. Translated, it gives CSAGGTGYGDGYTF.

Concerning this clonotype itself: Possible read error: a much larger clone is one base away. The chain combines TRBV19 with TRBJ2-3; 10 positions match TRBD1. The CDR3 totals 13 residues. With V trimmed by 6 bases and J by 5 bases, 2 bases remained unmatched. The germline V gene encodes CDR1 LNHDA and CDR2 SQIVND (reference sequence). The CDR3 DNA reads TGTGCCAGTAGGGGGACAGGGGTAGATACGCAGTATTTT. This encodes CASRGTGVDTQYF. Full variable domain (outside the CDR3, taken from reference TRBV19 and TRBJ2-3): DGGITQSPKYLFRKEGQNVTLSCEQNLNHDAMYWYRQDPGQGLRLIYYSQIVNDFQKGDIAEGYSVSREKKESFPLTVTSAQKNPTAFYLCASRGTGVDTQYFGPGTRLTVL.

The rearrangement joins TRBV7-2 to TRBJ2-6; D gene ambiguous. This CDR3 has 15 residues. Between the trimmed V and J ends, which lost 5 bases and 0 bases, there was a span of 8 bases. Germline V gives CDR1 SGHTA, CDR2 FQGNSA. In nucleotides, the CDR3 is TGTGCCAGCAGCACCGGCCTCTCTGGGGCCAACGTCCTGACTTTC. Translated, it gives CASSTGLSGANVLTF.

In regard to this clonotype: A much more abundant neighbour one base away suggests this may be a read error. The genes are TRBV4-2 and TRBJ2-3; D is possibly TRBD2 (6 bases). Germline loops: CDR1 LGHNA, CDR2 YNFKEQ. CDR3 size: 17 residues. The CDR3 region is CASSPDRDSASTDTLYF. The CDR3 DNA reads as TGTGCCAGCAGCCCGGACCGGGACTCAGCTAGCACAGATACGCTGTATTTT.

As for this clonotype: A read error is likely, as this CDR3 ends without the conserved phenylalanine or tryptophan. V usage is TRBV4-1 and J usage is TRBJ2-1; D may be TRBD1 or TRBD2 (7 bases each). Germline V gene sequence: CDR1 MGHRA, CDR2 YSYEKL. The CDR3 length is 17 residues. The CDR3 sequence is CGSSQDGEGARYNEQFV. The CDR3 DNA reads TGCGGCAGCAGCCAAGATGGGGAGGGGGCCCGCTACAATGAGCAGTTCGTC.

This clonotype came up once. The chain carries TRBV7-9 and TRBJ1-3; no firm D call. V was pared by 4 bases and J by 0 bases, with 4 bases between. Germline CDR1 SEHNR, CDR2 FQNEAQ (reference sequence). The CDR3 loop spans 13 amino acids. The CDR3 DNA follows: TGTGCCAGCAGCTCCAACTCTGGAAACACCATATATTTT. Translating it yields CASSSNSGNTIYF. Together with reference TRBV7-9 and TRBJ1-3, the CDR3 gives the full variable domain: DTGVSQNPRHKITKRGQNVTFRCDPISEHNRLYWYRQTLGQGPEFLTYFQNEAQLEKSRLLSDRFSAERPKGSFSTLEIQRTEQGDSAMYLCASSSNSGNTIYFGEGSWLTVV.

This clonotype came up a few times. V and J are TRBV12-3 or TRBV12-4 and TRBJ1-1, with 9 bases that match TRBD1. The CDR3 has 14 amino acids. The J segment lost 7 bases and the V segment lost 6 bases, leaving 9 bases of the junction unmatched. The CDR3 DNA sequence: TGTGCCAGCAGACCCGGGACAGGGATCGGTGAAGCTTTCTTT. The encoded protein is CASRPGTGIGEAFF.

The gene calls are TRBV11-2 and TRBJ1-6; 12 bases map to TRBD1. The ends lost 5 bases at V and 10 bases at J; junction bases unmatched: 6. Germline CDR1 and CDR2: SGHAT and FQNNGV. This CDR3 comprises 15 residues. CDR3: CASSPGTGGRSPLHF. The CDR3 coding sequence is TGTGCCAGCAGCCCCGGGACAGGGGGCCGATCACCCCTCCACTTT.